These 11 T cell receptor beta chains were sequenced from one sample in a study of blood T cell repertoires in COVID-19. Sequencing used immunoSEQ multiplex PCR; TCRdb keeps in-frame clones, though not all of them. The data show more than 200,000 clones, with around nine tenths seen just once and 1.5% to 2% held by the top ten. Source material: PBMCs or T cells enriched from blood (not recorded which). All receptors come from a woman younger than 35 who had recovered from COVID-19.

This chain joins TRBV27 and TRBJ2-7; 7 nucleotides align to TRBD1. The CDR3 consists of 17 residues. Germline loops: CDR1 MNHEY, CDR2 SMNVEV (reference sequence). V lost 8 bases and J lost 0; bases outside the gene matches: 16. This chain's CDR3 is CASGALPDRESSYEQYF. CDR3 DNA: TGTGCCAGCGGTGCACTACCCGACAGGGAAAGCTCCTACGAGCAGTACTTC.

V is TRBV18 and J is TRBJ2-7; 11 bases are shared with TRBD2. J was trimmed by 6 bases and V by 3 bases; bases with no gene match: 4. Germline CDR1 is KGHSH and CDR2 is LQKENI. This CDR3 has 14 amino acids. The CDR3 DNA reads TGTGCCAGCTCACCGGGACTAGCGGATGGCGAGCAGTACTTC. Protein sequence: CASSPGLADGEQYF.

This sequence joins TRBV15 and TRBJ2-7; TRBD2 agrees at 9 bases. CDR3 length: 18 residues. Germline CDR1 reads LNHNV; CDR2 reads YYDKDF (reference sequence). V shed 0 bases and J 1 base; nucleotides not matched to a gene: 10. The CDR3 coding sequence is TGTGCCACCAGCAGAGAGTCGGGCCTAGCGGGGACTTCCTACGAGCAGTACTTC. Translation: CATSRESGLAGTSYEQYF.

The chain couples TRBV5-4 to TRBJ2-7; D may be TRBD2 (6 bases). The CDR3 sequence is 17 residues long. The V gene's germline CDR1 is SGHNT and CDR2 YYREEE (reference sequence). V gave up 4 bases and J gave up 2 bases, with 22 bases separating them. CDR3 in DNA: TGTGCCAGCAGCATACTTTCGACTAGAACGTTAACCTACGAGCAGTACTTC. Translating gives CASSILSTRTLTYEQYF.

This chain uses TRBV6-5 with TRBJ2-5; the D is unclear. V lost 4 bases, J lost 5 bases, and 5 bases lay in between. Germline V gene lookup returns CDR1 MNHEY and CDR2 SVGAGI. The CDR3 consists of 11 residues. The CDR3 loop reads CASSSMETQYF. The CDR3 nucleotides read TGTGCCAGCAGTTCCATGGAGACCCAGTACTTC.

Written as DNA, the CDR3 is TGTGCCATCAGTCTCCGACAGGGTTCGAATGAAAAACTGTTTTTT. Its translation is CAISLRQGSNEKLFF. The V call is TRBV10-3, the J call TRBJ1-4, with TRBD1 identical over 7 bases. J gave up 5 bases and V 5 bases, and 8 bases lay outside the gene matches. Germline V gives CDR1 ENHRY, CDR2 SYGVKD. The CDR3 totals 15 residues.

The CDR3 region is CASSQLTTGGNSPLHF. The CDR3 nucleotides are TGTGCCAGCAGCCAGTTAACGACAGGGGGAAATTCACCCCTCCACTTT. This rearrangement joins TRBV4-2 to TRBJ1-6; 9 bases align to TRBD1. CDR1 is LGHNA and CDR2 is YNFKEQ in the germline V gene. The CDR3 runs to 16 residues. V shed 3 bases and J 7 bases; nucleotides not matched to a gene: 7.

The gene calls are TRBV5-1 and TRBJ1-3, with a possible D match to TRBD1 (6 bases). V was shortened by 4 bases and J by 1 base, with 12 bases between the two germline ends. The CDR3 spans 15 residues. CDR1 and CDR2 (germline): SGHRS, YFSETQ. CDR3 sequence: CASSTDSLSGNTIYF. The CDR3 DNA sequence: TGCGCCAGCAGCACGGACAGTCTTTCTGGAAACACCATATATTTT.

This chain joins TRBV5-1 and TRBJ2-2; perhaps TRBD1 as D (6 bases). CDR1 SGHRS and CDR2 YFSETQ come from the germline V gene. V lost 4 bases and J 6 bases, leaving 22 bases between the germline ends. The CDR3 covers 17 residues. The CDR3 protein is CASSLGTLMRFPGELFF. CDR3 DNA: TGCGCCAGCAGCCTGGGGACATTAATGAGGTTCCCCGGGGAGCTGTTTTTT.

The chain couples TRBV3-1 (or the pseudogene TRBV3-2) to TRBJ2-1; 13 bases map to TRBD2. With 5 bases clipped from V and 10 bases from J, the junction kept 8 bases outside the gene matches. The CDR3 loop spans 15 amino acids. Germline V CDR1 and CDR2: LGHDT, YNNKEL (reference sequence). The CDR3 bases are TGTGCCAGCAGCTCGACTAGCGGGGGGACCTGGGAGCAGTTCTTC. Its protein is CASSSTSGGTWEQFF.

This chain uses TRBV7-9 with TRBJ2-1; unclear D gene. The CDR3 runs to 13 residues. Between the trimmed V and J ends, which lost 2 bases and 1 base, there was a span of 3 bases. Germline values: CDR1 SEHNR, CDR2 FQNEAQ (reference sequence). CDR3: CASSLSSYNEQFF. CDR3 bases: TGTGCCAGCAGCTTATCATCCTACAATGAGCAGTTCTTC.